This T cell receptor beta chain originates from a study of cytotoxic CD8 clonotypes in ibrutinib-treated CLL. Some clones are missing from TCRdb's copy, which holds only in-frame ones; the method was immunoSEQ multiplex PCR. This table has 25,000 to 30,000 clones, 55% to 70% appearing once. The source was PBMCs, collected after 24 months of ibrutinib treatment. This sequence originates from a human donor with chronic lymphocytic leukemia.

CDR3: CASSLVGSNEQFF. The CDR3 nucleotides read TGTGCCAGCAGCCTAGTAGGGAGCAATGAGCAGTTCTTC. V and J are TRBV11-2 and TRBJ2-1; maybe TRBD2 (5 bases). V was trimmed by 5 bases and J by 6 bases, leaving 11 bases between them. The CDR3 has 13 residues. Per germline, CDR1 SGHAT and CDR2 FQNNGV.